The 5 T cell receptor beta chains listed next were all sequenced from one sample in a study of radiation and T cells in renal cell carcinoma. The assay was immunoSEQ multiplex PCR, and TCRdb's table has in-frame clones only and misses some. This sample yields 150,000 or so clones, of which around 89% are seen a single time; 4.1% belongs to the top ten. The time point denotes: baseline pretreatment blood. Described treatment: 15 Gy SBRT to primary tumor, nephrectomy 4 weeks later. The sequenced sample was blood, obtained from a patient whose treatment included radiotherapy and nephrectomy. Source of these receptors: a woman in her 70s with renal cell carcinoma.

In DNA, the CDR3 is TGTGCCAGCAGTCCGAGTCTAGCGGGGGGTGCCTACGAGCAGTACTTC. Encoded protein: CASSPSLAGGAYEQYF. The chain uses TRBV28 and TRBJ2-7, with 11 positions matching TRBD2. Germline V gene data show CDR1 as MDHEN and CDR2 as SYDVKM. V shed 5 bases and J 2 bases; nucleotides not matched to a gene: 8. The length of the CDR3 is 16 residues.

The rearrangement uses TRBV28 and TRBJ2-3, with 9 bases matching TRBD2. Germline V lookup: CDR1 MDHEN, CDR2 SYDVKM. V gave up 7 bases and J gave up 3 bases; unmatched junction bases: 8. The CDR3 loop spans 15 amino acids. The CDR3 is CASNPTGLATDTQYF. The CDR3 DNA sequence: TGTGCCAGCAACCCGACGGGACTAGCTACAGATACGCAGTATTTT.

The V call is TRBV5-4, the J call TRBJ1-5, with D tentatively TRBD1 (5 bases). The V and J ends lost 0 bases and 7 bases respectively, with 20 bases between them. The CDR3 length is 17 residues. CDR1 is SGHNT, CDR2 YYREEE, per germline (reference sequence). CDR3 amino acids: CASSLGGGDLSKQPQHF. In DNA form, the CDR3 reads TGTGCCAGCAGCTTGGGCGGGGGAGATTTGTCCAAGCAGCCCCAGCATTTT.

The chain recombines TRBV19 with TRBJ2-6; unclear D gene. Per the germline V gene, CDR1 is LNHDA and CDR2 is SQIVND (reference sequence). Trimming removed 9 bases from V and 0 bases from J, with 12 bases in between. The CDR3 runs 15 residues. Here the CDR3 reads CASIRWGSGANVLTF. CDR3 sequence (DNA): TGTGCCAGCATTAGGTGGGGCTCTGGGGCCAACGTCCTGACTTTC.

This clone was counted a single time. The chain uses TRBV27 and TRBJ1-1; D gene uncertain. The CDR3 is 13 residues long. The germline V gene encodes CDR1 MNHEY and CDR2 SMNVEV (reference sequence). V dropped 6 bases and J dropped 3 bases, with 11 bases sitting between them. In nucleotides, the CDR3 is TGTGCCAGCAGCCCAGTACTGGACACTGAAGCTTTCTTT. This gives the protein CASSPVLDTEAFF.